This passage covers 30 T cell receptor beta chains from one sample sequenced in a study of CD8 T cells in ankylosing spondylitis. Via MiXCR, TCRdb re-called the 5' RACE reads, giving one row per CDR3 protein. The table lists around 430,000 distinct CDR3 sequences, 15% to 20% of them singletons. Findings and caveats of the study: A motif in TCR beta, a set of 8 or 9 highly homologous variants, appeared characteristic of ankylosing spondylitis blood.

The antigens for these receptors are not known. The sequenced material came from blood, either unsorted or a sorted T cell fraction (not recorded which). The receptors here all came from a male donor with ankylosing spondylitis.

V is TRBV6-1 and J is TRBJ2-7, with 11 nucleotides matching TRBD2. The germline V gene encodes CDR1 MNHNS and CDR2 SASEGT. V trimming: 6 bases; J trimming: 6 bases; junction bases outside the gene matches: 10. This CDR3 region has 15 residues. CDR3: CASRPLAGGGFEQYF. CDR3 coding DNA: TGTGCCAGCAGGCCCCTAGCGGGAGGTGGCTTCGAGCAGTACTTC.

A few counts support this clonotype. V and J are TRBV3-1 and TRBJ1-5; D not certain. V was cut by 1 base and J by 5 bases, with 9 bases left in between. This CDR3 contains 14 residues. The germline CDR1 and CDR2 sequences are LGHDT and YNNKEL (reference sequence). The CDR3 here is CASSQGGYDQPQHF. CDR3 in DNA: TGTGCCAGCAGCCAAGGGGGATATGATCAGCCCCAGCATTTT. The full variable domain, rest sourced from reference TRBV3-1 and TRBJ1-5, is DTAVSQTPKYLVTQMGNDKSIKCEQNLGHDTMYWYKQDSKKFLKIMFSYNNKELIINETVPNRFSPKSPDKAHLNLHINSLELGDSAVYFCASSQGGYDQPQHFGDGTRLSIL.

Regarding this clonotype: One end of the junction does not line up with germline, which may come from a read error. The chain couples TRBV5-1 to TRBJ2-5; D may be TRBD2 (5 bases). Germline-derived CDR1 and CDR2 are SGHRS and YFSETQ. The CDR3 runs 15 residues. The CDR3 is CASSLVSGTPETQNF. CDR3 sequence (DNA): TGCGCCAGCAGCTTGGTAAGCGGCACCCCAGAGACCCAGAACTTC.

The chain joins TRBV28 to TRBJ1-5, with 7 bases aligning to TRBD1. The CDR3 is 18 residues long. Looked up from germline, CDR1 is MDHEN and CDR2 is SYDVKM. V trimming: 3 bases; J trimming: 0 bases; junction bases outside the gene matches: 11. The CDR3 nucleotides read TGTGCCAGCAGTTTTTTCGACAGGGTAGTCCGTAGCAATCAGCCCCAGCATTTT. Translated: CASSFFDRVVRSNQPQHF.

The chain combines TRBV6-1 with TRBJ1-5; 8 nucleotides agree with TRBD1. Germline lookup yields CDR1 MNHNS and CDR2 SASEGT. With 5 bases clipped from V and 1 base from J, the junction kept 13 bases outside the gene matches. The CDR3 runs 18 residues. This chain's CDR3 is CASSRQGTLRASNQPQHF. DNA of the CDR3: TGTGCCAGCAGTCGACAGGGGACGTTAAGGGCGAGCAATCAGCCCCAGCATTTT.

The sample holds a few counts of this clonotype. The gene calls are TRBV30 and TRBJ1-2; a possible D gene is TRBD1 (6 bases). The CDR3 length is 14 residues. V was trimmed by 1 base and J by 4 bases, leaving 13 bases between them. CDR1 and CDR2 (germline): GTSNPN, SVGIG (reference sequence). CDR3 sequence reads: CAWSGRTDIYGYTF. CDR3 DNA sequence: TGTGCCTGGAGTGGCAGGACAGACATCTATGGCTACACCTTC.

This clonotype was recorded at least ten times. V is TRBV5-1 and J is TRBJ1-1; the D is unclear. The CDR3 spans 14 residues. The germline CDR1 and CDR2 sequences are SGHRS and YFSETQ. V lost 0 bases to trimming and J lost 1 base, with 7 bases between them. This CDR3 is CASSLVTRNTEAFF. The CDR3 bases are TGCGCCAGCAGCTTGGTGACGCGGAACACTGAAGCTTTCTTT. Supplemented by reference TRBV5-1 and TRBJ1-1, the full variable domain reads KAGVTQTPRYLIKTRGQQVTLSCSPISGHRSVSWYQQTPGQGLQFLFEYFSETQRNKGNFPGRFSGRQFSNSRSEMNVSTLELGDSALYLCASSLVTRNTEAFFGQGTRLTVV.

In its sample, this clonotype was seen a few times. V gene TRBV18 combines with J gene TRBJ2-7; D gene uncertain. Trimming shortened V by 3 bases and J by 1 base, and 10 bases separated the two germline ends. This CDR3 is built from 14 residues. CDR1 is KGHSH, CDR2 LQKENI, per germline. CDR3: CASSPTPLSYEQYF. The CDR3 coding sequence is TGTGCCAGCTCACCGACGCCATTATCCTACGAGCAGTACTTC.

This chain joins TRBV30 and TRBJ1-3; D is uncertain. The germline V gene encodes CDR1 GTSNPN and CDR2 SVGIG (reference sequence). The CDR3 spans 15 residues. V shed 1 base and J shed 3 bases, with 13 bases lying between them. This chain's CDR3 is CAWSEARRGGNTIYF. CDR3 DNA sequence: TGTGCCTGGAGTGAAGCTCGCCGGGGTGGAAACACCATATATTTT.

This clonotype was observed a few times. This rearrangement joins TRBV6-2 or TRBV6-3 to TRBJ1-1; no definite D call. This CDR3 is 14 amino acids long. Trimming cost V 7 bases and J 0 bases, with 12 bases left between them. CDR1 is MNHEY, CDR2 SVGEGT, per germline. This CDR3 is CASTVSWVNTEAFF. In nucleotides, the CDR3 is TGTGCCAGCACTGTCTCGTGGGTGAACACTGAAGCTTTCTTT.

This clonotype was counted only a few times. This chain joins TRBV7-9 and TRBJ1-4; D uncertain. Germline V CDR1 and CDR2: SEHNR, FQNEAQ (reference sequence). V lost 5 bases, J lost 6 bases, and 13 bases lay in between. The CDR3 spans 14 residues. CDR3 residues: CASSQSPVDEKLFF. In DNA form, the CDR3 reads TGTGCCAGCAGCCAGAGTCCCGTTGATGAAAAACTGTTTTTT.

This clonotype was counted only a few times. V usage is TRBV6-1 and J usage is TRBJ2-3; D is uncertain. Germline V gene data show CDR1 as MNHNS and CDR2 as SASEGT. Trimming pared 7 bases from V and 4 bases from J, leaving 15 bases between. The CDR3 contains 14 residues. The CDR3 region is CASKARVQADTQYF. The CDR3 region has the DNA TGTGCCAGCAAGGCCCGAGTTCAGGCAGATACGCAGTATTTT.

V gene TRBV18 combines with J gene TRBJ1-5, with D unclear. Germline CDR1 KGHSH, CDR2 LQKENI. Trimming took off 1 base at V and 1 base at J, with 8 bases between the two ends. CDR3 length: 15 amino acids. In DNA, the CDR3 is TGTGCCAGCTCACCACAGGCACAGAGCAATCAGCCCCAGCATTTT. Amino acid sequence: CASSPQAQSNQPQHF.

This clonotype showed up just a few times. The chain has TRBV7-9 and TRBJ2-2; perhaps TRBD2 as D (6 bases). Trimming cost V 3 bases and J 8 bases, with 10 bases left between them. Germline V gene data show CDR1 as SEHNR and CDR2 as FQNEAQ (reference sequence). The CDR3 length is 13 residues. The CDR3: CASSFREAGELFF. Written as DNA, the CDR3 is TGTGCCAGCAGCTTCAGGGAGGCGGGGGAGCTGTTTTTT. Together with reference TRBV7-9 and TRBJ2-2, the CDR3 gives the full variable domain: DTGVSQNPRHKITKRGQNVTFRCDPISEHNRLYWYRQTLGQGPEFLTYFQNEAQLEKSRLLSDRFSAERPKGSFSTLEIQRTEQGDSAMYLCASSFREAGELFFGEGSRLTVL.

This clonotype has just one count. CDR3 in amino acids: CASSREKIDYGYTF. The CDR3 DNA is TGTGCCAGCAGCCGTGAGAAAATTGACTATGGCTACACCTTC. The V call is TRBV3-1, the J call TRBJ1-2; the D is unclear. Trimming took 4 bases from V and 3 from J, leaving 12 bases between them. There are 14 residues in the CDR3. Germline V gene lookup returns CDR1 LGHDT and CDR2 YNNKEL (reference sequence).

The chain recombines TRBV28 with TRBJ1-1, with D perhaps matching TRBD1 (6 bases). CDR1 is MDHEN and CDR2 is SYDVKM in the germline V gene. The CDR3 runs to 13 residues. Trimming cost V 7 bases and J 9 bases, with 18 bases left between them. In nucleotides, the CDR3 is TGTGCCAGCATCCATAAGGAGACAGGAAAAGCTTTCTTT. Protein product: CASIHKETGKAFF.

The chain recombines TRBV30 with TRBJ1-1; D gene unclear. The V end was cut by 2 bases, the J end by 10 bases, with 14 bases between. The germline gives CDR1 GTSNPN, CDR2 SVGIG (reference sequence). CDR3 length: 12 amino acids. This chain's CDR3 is CAWSTPPAPAFF. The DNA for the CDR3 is TGTGCCTGGAGTACGCCGCCCGCCCCAGCTTTCTTT.

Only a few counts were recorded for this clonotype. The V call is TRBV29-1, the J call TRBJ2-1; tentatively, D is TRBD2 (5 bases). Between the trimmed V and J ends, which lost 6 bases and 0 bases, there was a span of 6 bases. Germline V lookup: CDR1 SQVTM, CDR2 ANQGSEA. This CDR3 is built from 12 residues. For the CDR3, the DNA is TGCAGCGTAGGGAGCTCCTACAATGAGCAGTTCTTC. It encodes CSVGSSYNEQFF.

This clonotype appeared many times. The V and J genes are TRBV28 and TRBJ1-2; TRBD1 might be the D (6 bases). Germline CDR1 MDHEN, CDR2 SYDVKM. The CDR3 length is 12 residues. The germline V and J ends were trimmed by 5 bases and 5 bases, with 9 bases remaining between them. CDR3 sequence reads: CASSPQGYGYTF. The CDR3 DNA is TGTGCCAGCAGTCCTCAGGGGTATGGCTACACCTTC.

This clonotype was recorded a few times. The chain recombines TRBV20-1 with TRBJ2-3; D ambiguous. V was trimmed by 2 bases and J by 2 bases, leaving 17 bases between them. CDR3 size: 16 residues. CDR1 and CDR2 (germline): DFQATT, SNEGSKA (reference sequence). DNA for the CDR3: TGCAGTGCTAGACTCCGGGCACTTCGATTCACAGATACGCAGTATTTT. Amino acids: CSARLRALRFTDTQYF.

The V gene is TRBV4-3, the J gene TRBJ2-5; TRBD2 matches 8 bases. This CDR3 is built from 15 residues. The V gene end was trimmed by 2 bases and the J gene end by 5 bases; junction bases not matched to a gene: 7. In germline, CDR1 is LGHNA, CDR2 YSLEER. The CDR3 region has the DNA TGCGCCAGCAGCCAATCACCTGGCGGGGGGGAGACCCAGTACTTC. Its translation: CASSQSPGGGETQYF.

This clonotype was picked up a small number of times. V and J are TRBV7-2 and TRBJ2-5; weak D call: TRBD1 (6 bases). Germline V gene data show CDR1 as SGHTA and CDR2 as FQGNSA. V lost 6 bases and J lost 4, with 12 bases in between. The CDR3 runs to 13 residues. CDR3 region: CASRRDRIETQYF. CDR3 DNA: TGTGCCAGCAGACGTGACAGGATAGAGACCCAGTACTTC.

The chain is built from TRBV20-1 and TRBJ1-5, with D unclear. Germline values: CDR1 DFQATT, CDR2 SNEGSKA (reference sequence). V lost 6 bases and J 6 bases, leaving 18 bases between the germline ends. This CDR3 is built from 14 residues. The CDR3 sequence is CSATQPGKGQPQHF. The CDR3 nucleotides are TGCAGTGCAACCCAGCCAGGTAAAGGTCAGCCCCAGCATTTT.

The CDR3 DNA is TGTGCCAGCAACCCTACAGTACTACCGAACACCGGGGAGCTGTTTTTT. This sequence encodes CASNPTVLPNTGELFF. This chain connects TRBV6-1 to TRBJ2-2; D gene unclear. Germline CDR1 and CDR2: MNHNS and SASEGT. V was clipped by 7 bases and J by 0 bases, with 15 bases between them. This CDR3 has 16 amino acids.

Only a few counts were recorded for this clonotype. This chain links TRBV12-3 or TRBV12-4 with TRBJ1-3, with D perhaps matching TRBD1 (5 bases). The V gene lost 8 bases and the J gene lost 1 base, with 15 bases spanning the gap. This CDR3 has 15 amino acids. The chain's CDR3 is CASEGAALSGNTIYF. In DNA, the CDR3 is TGTGCCAGCGAAGGGGCCGCTCTTTCTGGAAACACCATATATTTT.

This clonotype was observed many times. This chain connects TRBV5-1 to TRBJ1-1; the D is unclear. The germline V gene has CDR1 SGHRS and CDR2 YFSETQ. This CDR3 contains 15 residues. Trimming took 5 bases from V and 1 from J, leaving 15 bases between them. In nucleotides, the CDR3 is TGCGCCAGCAGACTCGAAACGGATAAGAACACTGAAGCTTTCTTT. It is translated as CASRLETDKNTEAFF.

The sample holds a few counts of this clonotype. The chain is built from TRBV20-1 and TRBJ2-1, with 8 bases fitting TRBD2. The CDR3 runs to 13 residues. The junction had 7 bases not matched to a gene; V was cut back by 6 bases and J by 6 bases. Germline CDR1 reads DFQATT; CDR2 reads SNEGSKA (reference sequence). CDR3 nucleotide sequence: TGCAGTGCCGGGGGGGCAATGGGCAATGAGCAGTTCTTC. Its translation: CSAGGAMGNEQFF.

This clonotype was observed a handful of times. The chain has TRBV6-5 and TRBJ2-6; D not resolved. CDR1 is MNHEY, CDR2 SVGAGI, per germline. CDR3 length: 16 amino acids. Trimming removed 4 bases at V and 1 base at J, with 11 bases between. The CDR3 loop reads CASSWARMSGANVLTF. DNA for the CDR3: TGTGCCAGCAGTTGGGCGCGGATGTCTGGGGCCAACGTCCTGACTTTC.

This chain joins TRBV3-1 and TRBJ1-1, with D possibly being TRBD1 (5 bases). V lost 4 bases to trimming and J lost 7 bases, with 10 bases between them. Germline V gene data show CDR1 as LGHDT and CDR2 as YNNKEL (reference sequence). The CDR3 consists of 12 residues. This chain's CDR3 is CASSLQGGEAFF. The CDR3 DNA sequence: TGTGCCAGCAGCCTCCAGGGTGGTGAAGCTTTCTTT.

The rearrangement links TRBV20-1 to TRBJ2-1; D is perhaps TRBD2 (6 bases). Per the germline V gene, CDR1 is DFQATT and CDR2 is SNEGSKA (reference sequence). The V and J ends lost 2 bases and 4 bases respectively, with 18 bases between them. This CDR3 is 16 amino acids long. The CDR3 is CSARSRRAAGYNEQFF. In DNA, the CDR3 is TGCAGTGCTAGAAGTCGGCGGGCAGCGGGTTACAATGAGCAGTTCTTC.